This TCR beta chain was recovered during a study of CD8+ T cells in alopecia areata. Study outcomes and limitations: For lesional scalp, especially alopecia totalis/universalis, clonality was higher than in normal scalp. In patients, TCRs were shared less clearly than in mice, and HLA may possibly be involved.

V lost 5 bases, J lost 15 bases, and 14 bases lay in between. Germline CDR1 is MGHDK and CDR2 is SYGVNS. This CDR3 has 12 residues. A single count supports this clone. Its matching antigen is unknown. Isolated RNA was reverse transcribed into cDNA used as the sequencing template. The method was immunoSEQ multiplex PCR; TCRdb's version includes in-frame clones alone and lacks a portion of them. The data hold under 300,000 clones, with less than 80% observed a single time. This specimen was CD4+ T cells sorted from blood, taken at week 0. This chain links TRBV25-1 with TRBJ1-6; D is unresolved. The sequence was collected from a human donor with alopecia areata. The CDR3 loop reads CASSPDGRVLHF. CDR3 sequence (DNA): TGTGCCAGCAGTCCCGACGGGAGGGTCCTCCACTTT.